This TCR beta chain was identified in a study of blood T cells in healthy people across ages. Primed by a sample-barcoded 5' primer and a J-beta primer mix, a second PCR proceeded for about 6 to 12 cycles. From the 5' RACE reads, TCRdb called clonotypes with MiXCR, one entry per CDR3 protein. The sample lists nearly 800,000 distinct CDR3 sequences; more than 50% were seen once. CDR3 length equals 14 residues. Trimming shortened V by 5 bases and J by 2 bases, and 13 bases separated the two germline ends. In germline, CDR1 is SGHVS, CDR2 FQNEAQ. The specimen was blood. This receptor was taken from a man aged 40-49 years in good health. The chain employs TRBV7-8 and TRBJ2-7, with D unclear. The CDR3 sequence: CASSPRGGTYEQYF. The CDR3 region has the DNA TGTGCCAGCAGCCCCCGCGGCGGAACCTACGAGCAGTACTTC.